Sequencing of this T cell receptor (beta chain) was carried out in a study of blood T cell repertoires in COVID-19. Looking at the study overall: Sites in the United States, Italy and Spain provided acute and convalescent COVID-19 samples. Nucleic acid was either cDNA or gDNA, and it came from T cells, B-cell-depleted T cells, or PBMCs.

Germline V CDR1 and CDR2: LGHDT, YNNKEL (reference sequence). CDR3 length: 18 amino acids. The trim removed 4 bases at V and 4 bases at J, leaving 17 bases unmatched. In the original processing: Reference gene primer amplification gave nucleated cell count estimates. Clones were read by immunoSEQ multiplex PCR, and TCRdb kept only the in-frame ones, dropping some. The DNA was the basis for D and trimming; V, J and clone size are from that table. The table records about 12,000 clones, 85% to 90% of them present only once. The sample taken for sequencing was peripheral blood. The receptor was derived from a woman aged 55-69 years with active COVID-19. This chain links TRBV3-1 (or the pseudogene TRBV3-2) with TRBJ1-1; 8 nucleotides line up with TRBD1. Written as DNA, the CDR3 is TGTGCCAGCAGCCCCCTGGTAAGGACAGGGAGGCTTGGCACTGAAGCTTTCTTT. Residues: CASSPLVRTGRLGTEAFF.